These 15 T cell receptor beta chains share one sample of origin, sequenced in a study of neurological immune-mediated disorders. Time point described: technical triplicate 1. Each CDR3 protein gets one entry after TCRdb re-called the 5' RACE reads with MiXCR. The sample gives fewer than 50,000 distinct CDR3 sequences, more than 9.5% of which show up once; around 3.9% is in the top ten. Sequencing was performed on PBMCs. All receptors come from a man in his 60s with HTLV-1-associated myelopathy (HAM/TSP).

Many counts were recorded for this clonotype. CDR3 protein: CASSTGQVTGELFF. In nucleotides, the CDR3 is TGCGCCAGCAGCACGGGACAAGTGACCGGGGAGCTGTTTTTT. The chain carries TRBV5-1 and TRBJ2-2, with D tentatively TRBD1 (6 bases). Per germline, CDR1 SGHRS and CDR2 YFSETQ. V lost 4 bases and J lost 5, with 12 bases in between. CDR3 length: 14 residues.

This clonotype was seen ten or more times. This chain joins TRBV5-1 and TRBJ1-1; D is ambiguous. The CDR3 is made up of 15 amino acids. CDR1 is SGHRS and CDR2 is YFSETQ in the germline V gene. V gave up 0 bases and J gave up 0 bases, with 9 bases separating them. CDR3 nucleotide sequence: TGCGCCAGCAGCTTGGACGGTACGGTGAACACTGAAGCTTTCTTT. Residues: CASSLDGTVNTEAFF.

This clonotype was seen ten or more times. The CDR3 region is CASSPDRSSYNSPLHF. The CDR3 DNA reads TGTGCCAGCAGCCCGGACAGGAGCTCCTATAATTCACCCCTCCACTTT. The rearrangement links TRBV7-9 to TRBJ1-6; 7 bases map to TRBD1. Germline CDR1 SEHNR, CDR2 FQNEAQ (reference sequence). V was clipped by 5 bases and J by 0 bases; unmatched bases: 4. This CDR3 comprises 16 residues.

In its sample, this clonotype was seen many times. The chain uses TRBV24-1 and TRBJ2-1; D unclear. The CDR3 is 11 amino acids. Trimming took 5 bases from V and 8 from J, leaving 6 bases between them. Germline assignment: CDR1 KGHDR and CDR2 SFDVKD. The CDR3 bases are TGTGCCACCAGTGCAGGCCATGAGCAGTTCTTC. Encoded protein: CATSAGHEQFF.

This clonotype was detected many times. The chain carries TRBV5-4 and TRBJ2-2; 8 bases are shared with TRBD2. The CDR3 contains 17 residues. CDR1 and CDR2 (germline): SGHNT, YYREEE (reference sequence). With V trimmed by 0 bases and J by 4 bases, 8 bases remained unmatched. The CDR3 region has the DNA TGTGCCAGCAGCTTGGGGGAGCGGGAGCGGCGCACCGGGGAGCTGTTTTTT. This gives the protein CASSLGERERRTGELFF.

Many counts were recorded for this clonotype. The gene calls are TRBV7-8 and TRBJ2-7; 7 bases match TRBD1. The CDR3 contains 14 residues. Unmatched junction bases numbered 6, after V lost 4 bases and J lost 3 bases. Germline values: CDR1 SGHVS, CDR2 FQNEAQ. DNA of the CDR3: TGTGCCAGCAGCTCGGGACAGAATAACTACGAGCAGTACTTC. Translation: CASSSGQNNYEQYF.

This clonotype was seen ten or more times. The genes are TRBV18 and TRBJ1-1, with TRBD1 matching over 8 bases. J lost 10 bases, V lost 3 bases, and 7 bases had no gene match. Germline V gives CDR1 KGHSH, CDR2 LQKENI. CDR3 size: 13 residues. The CDR3, as DNA: TGTGCCAGCTCACCGGGACAGGAGGAAAGAGCTTTCTTT. Its protein is CASSPGQEERAFF.

This clonotype has at least ten counts. This chain's CDR3 is CASSLRGDQVSYNEQFF. The CDR3 bases are TGTGCCAGCAGTTTAAGGGGGGATCAGGTCTCCTACAATGAGCAGTTCTTC. The chain links TRBV12-3 or TRBV12-4 to TRBJ2-1; the D gene could be TRBD1 or TRBD2 (6 bases each). The CDR3 extends over 17 amino acids. V lost 2 bases, J lost 0 bases, and 14 bases lay in between.

Ten or more counts support this clonotype. The chain is built from TRBV6-6 and TRBJ1-5, with 7 nucleotides matching TRBD1. The CDR3 loop spans 14 amino acids. The V gene's germline CDR1 is MNHNY and CDR2 SVGAGI (reference sequence). Losses at the gene ends were 6 bases for V and 6 bases for J; bases not matched to a gene: 8. CDR3 nucleotide sequence: TGTGCCAGCAGCGACCCGACAGGGCTTCAGCCCCAGCATTTT. This codes for CASSDPTGLQPQHF.

This clonotype turned up a few times. The chain is built from TRBV7-2 and TRBJ2-7; 7 bases map to TRBD2. Trimming at V came to 5 bases and at J to 6 bases, leaving 16 bases not matched to a gene. The germline CDR1 and CDR2 sequences are SGHTA and FQGNSA. The CDR3 spans 16 residues. The CDR3 sequence: CASSHWGSGRGIEQYF. The CDR3 DNA reads TGTGCCAGCAGCCACTGGGGTAGCGGGCGAGGCATCGAGCAGTACTTC.

This clonotype was counted at least ten times. The rearrangement joins TRBV4-3 to TRBJ1-2; no reliable D call. The germline CDR1 and CDR2 sequences are LGHNA and YSLEER. Trimming cost V 0 bases and J 8 bases, with 16 bases left between them. The CDR3 length is 15 residues. The CDR3 spells CASSQDVLGFKGYTF. DNA for the CDR3: TGCGCCAGCAGCCAAGATGTCCTAGGGTTTAAGGGCTACACCTTC.

This clonotype was observed many times. V is TRBV5-5 and J is TRBJ1-2; tentative D call: TRBD1 (6 bases). The germline V gene has CDR1 SGHKS and CDR2 YYEKEE (reference sequence). V gave up 0 bases and J gave up 6 bases, with 18 bases separating them. The CDR3 is 16 residues long. CDR3: CASSLVGQTILDGYTF. The CDR3 DNA reads as TGTGCCAGCAGCTTGGTTGGACAGACCATTTTGGATGGCTACACCTTC.

The sample holds one count of this clonotype. The CDR3, as DNA: TGTGCCAGCAGCTTAGCGAGGGGCGGGGCACTTCTCGTTGAGCAGTTCTTC. Its translation: CASSLARGGALLVEQFF. This sequence joins TRBV7-2 and TRBJ2-1; a weak D match, TRBD2 (6 bases). CDR1 is SGHTA and CDR2 is FQGNSA in the germline V gene. The CDR3 is 17 amino acids. The V end lost 0 bases, the J end lost 9 bases, and 21 bases lay between the germline ends.

There are many counts of this clonotype. The chain uses TRBV20-1 and TRBJ2-1; the D gene is possibly TRBD1 (6 bases). V was trimmed by 3 bases and J by 7 bases, leaving 10 bases between them. The CDR3 contains 12 residues. Germline values: CDR1 DFQATT, CDR2 SNEGSKA (reference sequence). The CDR3 DNA follows: TGCAGTGCTAGGATGGGGGCAAATGAGCAGTTCTTC. It translates to CSARMGANEQFF.

In its sample, this clonotype was seen many times. This chain connects TRBV7-3 to TRBJ2-2, with TRBD1 identical over 9 bases. Germline V gives CDR1 SGHTA, CDR2 FQGTGA. This CDR3 contains 18 residues. V dropped 5 bases and J dropped 4; count of bases not matched to a gene: 14. The DNA for the CDR3 is TGTGCCAGCAGCCCCACATACAGGGGGCAGCCCCCCACCGGGGAGCTGTTTTTT. Its protein product is CASSPTYRGQPPTGELFF.